The entry below gives a single TCR beta chain sequence along with its context. What it recognizes is unknown. Treatment noted: around 19 received Ad26.COV2.S at low or high dose, single or two shots; 5 received placebo; per-sample allocation not given. Sampling happened 63 days after the first vaccine or placebo injection. This sample is drawn from a study of Ad26.COV2.S vaccination and SARS-CoV-2 variants. Study at large: Within the COV1001 Ad26.COV2.S trial arm, the donor was enrolled. Each vaccinee took Ad26.COV2.S intramuscularly, once or twice 56 days apart.

The CDR3 totals 14 residues. CDR1 LGHDT and CDR2 YNNKEL come from the germline V gene (reference sequence). Deletions cut 2 bases from V and 2 bases from J, with 9 bases between. Clones were sequenced by immunoSEQ multiplex PCR, and TCRdb holds only the in-frame ones, with some missing. The sample includes a few hundred thousand clones, about nine tenths of them seen just once. Study-level results: The analyses of TCR breadth and depth may have understated the size of total T cell responses. Comparable non-spike TCR breadth was observed in vaccine and placebo recipients.

The receptor's source is a person between 18 and 65 years old who received the Ad26.COV2.S COVID-19 vaccine or a placebo. The V call is TRBV3-1 (or the pseudogene TRBV3-2), the J call TRBJ1-1; D perhaps matches TRBD1 (6 bases). Source: peripheral blood, taken in a trial of Ad26.COV2.S vaccine versus placebo. The CDR3 loop is CASSQTGINTEAFF. For the CDR3, the DNA is TGTGCCAGCAGCCAAACAGGGATTAACACTGAAGCTTTCTTT.